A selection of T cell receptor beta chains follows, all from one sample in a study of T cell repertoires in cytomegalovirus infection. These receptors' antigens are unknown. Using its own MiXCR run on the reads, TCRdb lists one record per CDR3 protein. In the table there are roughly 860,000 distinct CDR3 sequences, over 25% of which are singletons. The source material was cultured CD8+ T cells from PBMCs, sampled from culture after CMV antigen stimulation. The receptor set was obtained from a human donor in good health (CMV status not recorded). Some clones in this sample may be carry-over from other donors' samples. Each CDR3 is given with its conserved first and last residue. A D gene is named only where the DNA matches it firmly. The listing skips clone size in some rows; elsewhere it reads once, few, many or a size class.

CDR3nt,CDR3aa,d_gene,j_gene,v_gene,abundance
TGTGCCAGCACCTTGGGAACATGGGTTAATGAAAAACTGTTTTTT,CASTLGTWVNEKLFF,.,TRBJ1-4,TRBV5-5,few
TGTGCCAGCAGATTCCCGGGACAGGGGGGAGGAGAGACCCAGTACTTC,CASRFPGQGGGETQYF,TRBD1,TRBJ2-5,TRBV6-1,.
TGTGCTAGTGGTTTGGTATTCGGGACAGTCTACGAGCAGTACTTC,CASGLVFGTVYEQYF,TRBD1,TRBJ2-7,TRBV12-5,.
TGTGCCAGCACCTTCGGACGGATCTACAATGAGCAGTTCTTC,CASTFGRIYNEQFF,.,TRBJ2-1,TRBV28,few
TGTGCCAGCAGTTACGTGGGACAGCGGAACACTGAAGCTTTCTTT,CASSYVGQRNTEAFF,TRBD1,TRBJ1-1,TRBV6-5,many
TGTGCCAGCAGTTCATCGGGACAGCGTTACGAGCAGTACTTC,CASSSSGQRYEQYF,TRBD1,TRBJ2-7,TRBV6-5,.
TGTGCCAGCAGCTCCCGGGGGAGCTCCTATAATTCACCCCTCCACTTT,CASSSRGSSYNSPLHF,.,TRBJ1-6,TRBV7-2,many
TGCAGTGCCCCCGTGCCGATGACTAGCGGGGGGATCTACAATGAGCAGTTCTTC,CSAPVPMTSGGIYNEQFF,TRBD2,TRBJ2-1,TRBV20-1,.
TGTGCCAGCAGTCCCGGGGGGACAGGTTACAATGAGCAGTTCTTC,CASSPGGTGYNEQFF,.,TRBJ2-1,TRBV3-1,few
TGTGCCAGCAGTAATCCGGGACAGGGGTCCCGCTCCTATAATTCACCCCTCCACTTT,CASSNPGQGSRSYNSPLHF,TRBD1,TRBJ1-6,TRBV28,.
TGTGCCAGCAGCAACGAATCCCCGGGACAGGGGTTTGTTCAGCCCCAGCATTTT,CASSNESPGQGFVQPQHF,TRBD1,TRBJ1-5,TRBV6-2/TRBV6-3,.